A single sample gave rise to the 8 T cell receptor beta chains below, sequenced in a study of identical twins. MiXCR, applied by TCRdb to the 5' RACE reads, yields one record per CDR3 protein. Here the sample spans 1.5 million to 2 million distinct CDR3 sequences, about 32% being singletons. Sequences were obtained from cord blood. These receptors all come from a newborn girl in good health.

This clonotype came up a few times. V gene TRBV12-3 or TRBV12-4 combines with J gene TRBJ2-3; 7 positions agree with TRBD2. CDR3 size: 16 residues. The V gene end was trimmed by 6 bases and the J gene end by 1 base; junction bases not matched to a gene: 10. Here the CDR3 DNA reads TGTGCCAGCAGCCTGCGGGGGTCTTTAGGCACAGATACGCAGTATTTT. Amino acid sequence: CASSLRGSLGTDTQYF.

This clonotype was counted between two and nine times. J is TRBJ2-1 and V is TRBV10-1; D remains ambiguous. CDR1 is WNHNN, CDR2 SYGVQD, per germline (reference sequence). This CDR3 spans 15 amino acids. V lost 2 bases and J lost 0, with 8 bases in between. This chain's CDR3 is CASSERSSSYNEQFF. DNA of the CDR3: TGCGCCAGCAGTGAGCGGTCGAGCTCCTACAATGAGCAGTTCTTC.

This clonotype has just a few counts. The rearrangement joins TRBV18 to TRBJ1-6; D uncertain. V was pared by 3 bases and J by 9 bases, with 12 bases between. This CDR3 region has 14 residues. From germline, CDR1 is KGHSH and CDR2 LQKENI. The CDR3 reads CASSPQHWGSPLHF. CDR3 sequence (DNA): TGTGCCAGCTCACCCCAGCACTGGGGTTCACCCCTCCACTTT.

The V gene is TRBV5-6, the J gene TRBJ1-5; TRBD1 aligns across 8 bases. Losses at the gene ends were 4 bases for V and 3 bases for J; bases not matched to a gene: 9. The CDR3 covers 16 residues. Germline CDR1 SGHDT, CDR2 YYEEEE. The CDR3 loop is CASSHFDRGFNQPQHF. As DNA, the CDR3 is TGTGCCAGCAGCCACTTCGACAGGGGTTTCAATCAGCCCCAGCATTTT. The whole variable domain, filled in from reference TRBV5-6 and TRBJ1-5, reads DAGVTQSPTHLIKTRGQQVTLRCSPKSGHDTVSWYQQALGQGPQFIFQYYEEEERQRGNFPDRFSGHQFPNYSSELNVNALLLGDSALYLCASSHFDRGFNQPQHFGDGTRLSIL.

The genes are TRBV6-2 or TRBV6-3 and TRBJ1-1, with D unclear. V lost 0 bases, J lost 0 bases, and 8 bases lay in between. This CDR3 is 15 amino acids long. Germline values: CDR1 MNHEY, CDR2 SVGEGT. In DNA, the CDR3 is TGTGCCAGCAGTTACTCCGTTCGGCTGAACACTGAAGCTTTCTTT. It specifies CASSYSVRLNTEAFF.

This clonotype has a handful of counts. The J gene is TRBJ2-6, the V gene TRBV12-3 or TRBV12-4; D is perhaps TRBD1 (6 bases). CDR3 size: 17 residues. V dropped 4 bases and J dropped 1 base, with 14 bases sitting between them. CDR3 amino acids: CASSYGLGQSGANVLTF. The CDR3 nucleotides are TGTGCCAGCAGTTACGGGCTCGGACAGTCTGGGGCCAACGTCCTGACTTTC.

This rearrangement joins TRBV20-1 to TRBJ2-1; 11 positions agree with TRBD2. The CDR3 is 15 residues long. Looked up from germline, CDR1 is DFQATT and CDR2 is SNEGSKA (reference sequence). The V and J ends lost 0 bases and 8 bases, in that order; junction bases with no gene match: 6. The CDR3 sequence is CSARDTSGSPDEQFF. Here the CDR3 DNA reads TGCAGTGCTAGAGACACTAGCGGGAGTCCGGATGAGCAGTTCTTC.

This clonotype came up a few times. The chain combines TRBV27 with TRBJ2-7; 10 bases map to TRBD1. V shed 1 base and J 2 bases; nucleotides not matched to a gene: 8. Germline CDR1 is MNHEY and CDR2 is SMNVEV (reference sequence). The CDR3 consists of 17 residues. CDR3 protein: CASSLYPTGTGAYEQYF. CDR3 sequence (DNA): TGTGCCAGCAGTTTATATCCTACCGGGACAGGGGCCTACGAGCAGTACTTC.